Following are 14 T cell receptor beta chains from one sample sequenced in a study of T-cell reconstitution after alpha-beta-depleted transplantation in children. The library targeted TCRbeta and was prepared with unique molecular identifiers. TCRdb re-called the PCR reads with MiXCR, one entry per CDR3 protein. The sample lists around 440,000 distinct CDR3 sequences, 15% to 20% seen once, with roughly 29% in the top ten. Source: PBMCs, mostly from graft donor cells, taken 360 days after TCRalphabeta/CD19-depleted stem cell transplant. The receptor source for this set is a boy younger than two who had a stem cell transplant for Wiskott-Aldrich syndrome, so the T cells may come from the graft donor.

The V and J genes are TRBV11-3 and TRBJ2-3; D might be TRBD1 (5 bases). Germline assignment: CDR1 SGHNT and CDR2 YENEEA. Trimming took 5 bases from V and 5 from J, leaving 20 bases between them. The CDR3 runs 16 residues. The DNA for the CDR3 is TGTGCCAGCAGCCCCCGTGATCCAGGGCGAGTAGATACGCAGTATTTT. Translated: CASSPRDPGRVDTQYF. Together with reference TRBV11-3 and TRBJ2-3, the CDR3 gives the full variable domain: EAGVVQSPRYKIIEKKQPVAFWCNPISGHNTLYWYLQNLGQGPELLIRYENEEAVDDSQLPKDRFSAERLKGVDSTLKIQPAELGDSAVYLCASSPRDPGRVDTQYFGPGTRLTVL.

The chain combines TRBV6-5 with TRBJ1-6; D gene ambiguous. The CDR3 spans 15 residues. Germline CDR1 MNHEY, CDR2 SVGAGI. The V end lost 0 bases, the J end lost 6 bases, and 9 bases lay between the germline ends. The CDR3 bases are TGTGCCAGCAGTTACTCGACCGCAATTAATTCACCCCTCCACTTT. Translation gives CASSYSTAINSPLHF.

The genes are TRBV4-1 and TRBJ2-1; D ambiguous. Germline CDR1 and CDR2: MGHRA and YSYEKL. Trimming stripped 0 bases from V and 0 bases from J, with 6 bases between. The CDR3 has 15 residues. The CDR3 DNA is TGCGCCAGCAGCCAAGATTATACCTCCTACAATGAGCAGTTCTTC. Translation gives CASSQDYTSYNEQFF.

The rearrangement joins TRBV12-3 or TRBV12-4 to TRBJ2-4; 8 nucleotides match TRBD1. CDR3 size: 13 residues. Germline trimming cut 4 bases from V and 7 bases from J; bases unmatched to any gene: 3. CDR3 loop: CASSSRTGNIQYF. CDR3 nucleotide sequence: TGTGCCAGCAGTTCCCGGACAGGGAACATTCAGTACTTC.

The chain carries TRBV12-3 or TRBV12-4 and TRBJ1-5; 7 bases match TRBD1. This CDR3 spans 16 amino acids. The V and J ends lost 4 bases and 0 bases, in that order; junction bases with no gene match: 6. The CDR3 sequence is CASSSGQVYSNQPQHF. The CDR3 DNA reads TGTGCCAGCAGTTCCGGACAGGTCTATAGCAATCAGCCCCAGCATTTT.

This clonotype has just a few counts. This CDR3 is CSAYDREGFTYEQYF. DNA of the CDR3: TGCAGTGCGTACGACAGGGAAGGATTCACCTACGAGCAGTACTTC. The chain links TRBV20-1 to TRBJ2-7, with 7 nucleotides matching TRBD1. With 6 bases clipped from V and 2 bases from J, the junction kept 13 bases outside the gene matches. Germline loops: CDR1 DFQATT, CDR2 SNEGSKA (reference sequence). The CDR3 has 15 amino acids.

This clonotype was counted between two and nine times. V gene TRBV12-3 or TRBV12-4 combines with J gene TRBJ2-1; the match to TRBD2 covers 12 bases. The length of the CDR3 is 15 residues. The V gene end was trimmed by 5 bases and the J gene end by 6 bases; junction bases not matched to a gene: 5. The CDR3 region is CASSPGLAGSNEQFF. CDR3 coding DNA: TGTGCCAGCAGTCCCGGACTAGCGGGAAGCAATGAGCAGTTCTTC.

The V call is TRBV9, the J call TRBJ2-1, with D tentatively TRBD2 (5 bases). Germline lookup yields CDR1 SGDLS and CDR2 YYNGEE. This CDR3 has 15 residues. The V gene lost 2 bases and the J gene lost 8 bases, with 17 bases spanning the gap. CDR3 DNA sequence: TGTGCCAGCAGCGTCTTACCGTTGGCCGGGGATGAGCAGTTCTTC. It specifies CASSVLPLAGDEQFF.

This clonotype has just a few counts. This sequence joins TRBV24-1 and TRBJ2-6; possible D gene TRBD2, 6 bases. This CDR3 has 17 amino acids. V lost 5 bases, J lost 0 bases, and 13 bases lay in between. Germline V lookup: CDR1 KGHDR, CDR2 SFDVKD. The CDR3 DNA follows: TGTGCCACCAGTGCTGGGAGGTTCCCCTCTGGGGCCAACGTCCTGACTTTC. Protein sequence: CATSAGRFPSGANVLTF.

CDR3 in amino acids: CSAKTRVYNEQFF. The DNA for the CDR3 is TGCAGTGCGAAGACTAGGGTTTACAATGAGCAGTTCTTC. This rearrangement joins TRBV20-1 to TRBJ2-1; perhaps TRBD2 as D (6 bases). Trimming pared 6 bases from V and 4 bases from J, leaving 13 bases between. The CDR3 has 13 residues. The germline V gene encodes CDR1 DFQATT and CDR2 SNEGSKA (reference sequence).

In its sample, this clonotype was seen a few times. The J gene is TRBJ2-3, the V gene TRBV5-1; a possible D gene is TRBD1 (6 bases). This CDR3 comprises 13 residues. Per germline, CDR1 SGHRS and CDR2 YFSETQ. V was pared by 2 bases and J by 5 bases, with 9 bases between. CDR3 in amino acids: CASSFRTEDTQYF. As DNA, the CDR3 is TGCGCCAGCAGCTTTAGGACAGAAGATACGCAGTATTTT.

This clonotype was seen only a few times. The chain carries TRBV5-1 and TRBJ2-6, with 9 bases aligning to TRBD1. This CDR3 spans 16 amino acids. Looked up from germline, CDR1 is SGHRS and CDR2 is YFSETQ. Germline trimming cut 0 bases from V and 3 bases from J; bases unmatched to any gene: 1. The CDR3: CASSLGTGVGANVLTF. Here the CDR3 DNA reads TGCGCCAGCAGCTTGGGGACAGGGGTTGGGGCCAACGTCCTGACTTTC.

This clonotype was observed a few times. The chain combines TRBV12-3 or TRBV12-4 with TRBJ2-7; tentative D call: TRBD2 (6 bases). CDR3 length: 14 amino acids. The V end was cut by 5 bases, the J end by 7 bases, with 18 bases between. The CDR3 loop is CASSPRGMSSEQYF. CDR3 bases: TGTGCCAGCAGTCCTCGGGGGATGAGTTCGGAGCAGTACTTC.

The sample holds a few counts of this clonotype. The chain has TRBV12-3 or TRBV12-4 and TRBJ2-7; the D is unclear. This CDR3 spans 11 amino acids. V was cut by 4 bases and J by 3 bases, with 4 bases left in between. CDR3 in amino acids: CASSWNYEQYF. The CDR3 DNA sequence: TGTGCCAGCAGTTGGAACTACGAGCAGTACTTC.